The 10 T cell receptor beta chains below were found in one sample sequenced in a study of Graves' ophthalmopathy and Graves' hyperthyroidism. Amplification from RNA transcripts yielded the TCR beta CDR3 regions. Investigators did first-round RT-PCR with HTBI primers, then second-round multiplex PCR. From the multiplex PCR reads, TCRdb called clonotypes with MiXCR, one entry per CDR3 protein. The sample records some 47,000 distinct CDR3 sequences, roughly 52% being singletons. Source material: peripheral blood. The receptors stem from an adult man with Graves' ophthalmopathy.

This sequence joins TRBV7-2 and TRBJ1-6; D is undetermined. The V end lost 5 bases, the J end lost 10 bases, and 24 bases lay between the germline ends. The V gene's germline CDR1 is SGHTA and CDR2 FQGNSA. The CDR3 is 17 amino acids. CDR3 DNA: TGTGCCAGCAGCCCCTTCGGCAGGAACACTGACCTCTCACCCCTCCACTTT. Amino acids: CASSPFGRNTDLSPLHF. Filled out from reference TRBV7-2 and TRBJ1-6, the complete variable domain reads GAGVSQSPSNKVTEKGKDVELRCDPISGHTALYWYRQSLGQGLEFLIYFQGNSAPDKSGLPSDRFSAERTGGSVSTLTIQRTQQEDSAVYLCASSPFGRNTDLSPLHFGNGTRLTVT.

The chain couples TRBV28 to TRBJ1-1; 8 bases line up with TRBD1. Germline lookup yields CDR1 MDHEN and CDR2 SYDVKM. Unmatched junction bases numbered 7, after V lost 5 bases and J lost 2 bases. The CDR3 loop spans 15 amino acids. This CDR3 reads CASSTTTGANTEAFF. In nucleotides, the CDR3 is TGTGCCAGCAGTACCACGACAGGGGCAAACACTGAAGCTTTCTTT.

The chain has TRBV9 and TRBJ1-4; D is ambiguous. CDR1 and CDR2 from the germline V gene are SGDLS and YYNGEE. This CDR3 region has 12 residues. V gave up 2 bases and J gave up 6 bases, with 5 bases separating them. In nucleotides, the CDR3 is TGTGCCAGCAGCGTTACTGATGAAAAACTGTTTTTT. It codes for CASSVTDEKLFF.

This clonotype showed up many times. Given a much more abundant clone one base away, this may be a read error. V and J are TRBV19 and TRBJ1-5; D remains ambiguous. The germline gives CDR1 LNHDA, CDR2 SQIVND (reference sequence). The CDR3 loop spans 16 amino acids. CDR3: CASSINPPGGNRPQHF. The CDR3 region has the DNA TGTGCCAGTAGTATTAATCCCCCCGGAGGCAATCGGCCCCAGCATTTT.

The V call is TRBV4-1, the J call TRBJ1-2, with D unresolved. Trimming removed 0 bases at V and 8 bases at J, with 10 bases between. This CDR3 spans 13 amino acids. Germline V lookup: CDR1 MGHRA, CDR2 YSYEKL. The CDR3 DNA is TGCGCCAGCAGCCAAGATGAAGCGGGAGGCTACACCTTC. Residues: CASSQDEAGGYTF.

There are many counts of this clonotype. This chain joins TRBV3-1 and TRBJ1-3; TRBD1 is a possible D gene (5 bases). Trimming shortened V by 1 base and J by 2 bases, and 9 bases separated the two germline ends. The germline CDR1 and CDR2 sequences are LGHDT and YNNKEL (reference sequence). The CDR3 contains 15 residues. CDR3 loop: CASSQGGTPGNTIYF. DNA for the CDR3: TGTGCCAGCAGCCAAGGGGGGACTCCTGGAAACACCATATATTTT.

A word on this clonotype: The junction departs from germline at one end; a sequencing error may be responsible. This chain connects TRBV19 to TRBJ1-1; 9 bases align to TRBD1. Germline CDR1 LNHDA, CDR2 SQIVND (reference sequence). The CDR3 loop spans 17 amino acids. CDR3 region: CVSSTLQGATMNTGAFF. The CDR3 coding sequence is TGTGTCAGTAGTACACTACAGGGGGCAACGATGAACACTGGAGCTTTCTTT. Looking up the rest from reference TRBV19 and TRBJ1-1 gives the full variable domain: DGGITQSPKYLFRKEGQNVTLSCEQNLNHDAMYWYRQDPGQGLRLIYYSQIVNDFQKGDIAEGYSVSREKKESFPLTVTSAQKNPTAFYLCVSSTLQGATMNTGAFFGQGTRLTVV.

This clonotype was counted ten times or more. The chain combines TRBV5-1 with TRBJ1-1; the D is unclear. There are 13 residues in the CDR3. The V gene lost 4 bases and the J gene lost 1 base, with 8 bases spanning the gap. Germline lookup yields CDR1 SGHRS and CDR2 YFSETQ. The CDR3 DNA sequence: TGCGCCAGCAGCGAACGGGGGAACACTGAAGCTTTCTTT. It encodes CASSERGNTEAFF.

This clonotype was seen many times. The chain couples TRBV5-1 to TRBJ2-2; D is unclear. Germline V gene lookup returns CDR1 SGHRS and CDR2 YFSETQ. The CDR3 sequence is 14 residues long. V was trimmed by 2 bases and J by 4 bases, leaving 9 bases between them. CDR3 sequence: CASSFQSVTGELFF. The CDR3 nucleotides read TGCGCCAGCAGCTTCCAGTCGGTCACCGGGGAGCTGTTTTTT.

This clonotype was picked up a small number of times. The gene calls are TRBV7-8 and TRBJ2-2, with unresolved D. With 6 bases removed from V and 7 bases from J, the gap between germline ends came to 12 bases. The CDR3 has 13 residues. The germline CDR1 and CDR2 sequences are SGHVS and FQNEAQ. CDR3 sequence: CASSPRASGELFF. CDR3 DNA sequence: TGTGCCAGCAGTCCAAGGGCGAGCGGGGAGCTGTTTTTT.